These T cell receptor beta chains were read from a single sample in a study of T cell repertoires in cytomegalovirus infection. MiXCR, run by TCRdb on the reads, gives a single entry per CDR3 protein. Among about 470,000 distinct CDR3 sequences listed, approximately 40% were seen once. No antigen has been identified for these receptors. Sequenced material: cultured PBMCs, taken from culture after CMV antigen stimulation. All receptors derive from a human donor in good health (CMV status not recorded). Some clones in this sample may be carry-over from other donors' samples. The CDR3 runs from the conserved cysteine through the conserved F or W. Each record gives: J gene, V gene, clone size, D gene, CDR3 DNA, CDR3 protein. D genes are given only for firm matches. Size is omitted from some rows. Given values are once, few, many or a class for expanded clones.

J: TRBJ2-7; V: TRBV12-3/TRBV12-4; size: few; D: TRBD2; DNA: TGTGCCAGCAGAGGACTAGTTCACGAGCAGTACTTC; CDR3: CASRGLVHEQYF
J: TRBJ2-3; V: TRBV5-5; size: .; D: .; DNA: TGTGCCAGCAGCCCCGGACCGTCAAATACGCAGTATTTT; CDR3: CASSPGPSNTQYF
J: TRBJ2-1; V: TRBV15; size: .; D: .; DNA: TGTGCCACCAGCCTGTGGGGGCCTCCTAACAATGAGCAGTTCTTC; CDR3: CATSLWGPPNNEQFF
J: TRBJ1-5; V: TRBV7-8; size: few; D: TRBD1; DNA: TGTGCCAGCAGCTTATCTCACAGGGGCGCACACAATCAGCCCCAGCATTTT; CDR3: CASSLSHRGAHNQPQHF
J: TRBJ2-3; V: TRBV7-2; size: .; D: TRBD2; DNA: TGTGCCAGCAGCTCTAGCGGGGGGGCCCCAGATACGCAGTATTTT; CDR3: CASSSSGGAPDTQYF
J: TRBJ2-7; V: TRBV6-1; size: .; D: .; DNA: TGTGCCAGCAACCGGTACGAGCAGTACTTC; CDR3: CASNRYEQYF
J: TRBJ1-1; V: TRBV7-9; size: few; D: .; DNA: TGTGCCAGCAGTCATGACCTGGCCGATACTGAAGCTTTCTTT; CDR3: CASSHDLADTEAFF
J: TRBJ2-2; V: TRBV19; size: .; D: TRBD2; DNA: TGTGCCAGTAGTATCGGGGCGGGAGGCGGTAACACCGGGGAGCTGTTTTTT; CDR3: CASSIGAGGGNTGELFF
J: TRBJ1-5; V: TRBV6-1; size: few; D: .; DNA: TGTGCCACGACTAGACAGGTTTGGGATCAGCCCCAGCATTTT; CDR3: CATTRQVWDQPQHF
J: TRBJ2-7; V: TRBV12-3/TRBV12-4; size: .; D: TRBD2; DNA: TGTGCCAGCAGTTTCGGGGGGGCCGAGCAGTACTTC; CDR3: CASSFGGAEQYF
J: TRBJ2-7; V: TRBV7-2; size: .; D: .; DNA: TGTGCCAGCAGCCCCCCTGGGAGATTCTACGAGCAGTACTTC; CDR3: CASSPPGRFYEQYF
J: TRBJ2-3; V: TRBV7-9; size: few; D: TRBD2; DNA: TGTGCCAGCAACTCCGGGACTAGCGGTACGCAGTATTTT; CDR3: CASNSGTSGTQYF
J: TRBJ1-1; V: TRBV12-3/TRBV12-4; size: few; D: TRBD1; DNA: TGTGCCAGCAGTTCAGGGACAGTCATGAACACTGAAGCTTTCTTT; CDR3: CASSSGTVMNTEAFF
J: TRBJ2-1; V: TRBV7-2; size: .; D: .; DNA: TGTGCCAGCAGCTTAGCGCCCGGACTCGCCAATGAGCAGTTCTTC; CDR3: CASSLAPGLANEQFF
J: TRBJ2-6; V: TRBV28; size: .; D: TRBD2; DNA: TGTGCCAGCAGTTCCCACGGACCGGGAGGCTCTGGGGCCAACGTCCTGACTTTC; CDR3: CASSSHGPGGSGANVLTF
J: TRBJ1-2; V: TRBV7-9; size: once; D: .; DNA: TGTGCCAGCAGCGGTCTTAGGGCTAACTATGGCTACACCTTC; CDR3: CASSGLRANYGYTF
J: TRBJ2-1; V: TRBV15; size: .; D: TRBD2; DNA: TGTGCCACCAGCCTAACTAGCGGGGGGATTGAGCAGTTCTTC; CDR3: CATSLTSGGIEQFF
J: TRBJ1-5; V: TRBV6-2/TRBV6-3; size: few; D: TRBD1; DNA: TGTGCCAGCAGTACGGACAGGAGGGGTATGGGCAATCAGCCCCAGCATTTT; CDR3: CASSTDRRGMGNQPQHF
J: TRBJ1-1; V: TRBV4-1; size: .; D: .; DNA: TGCGCCAGCAGCCAAGTCTTGGCAGGTGAAGCTTTCTTT; CDR3: CASSQVLAGEAFF
J: TRBJ1-1; V: TRBV7-2; size: many; D: .; DNA: TGTGCCAGCAGCTTAGGTCGCCAGGGAGCGGCCACTGAAGCTTTCTTT; CDR3: CASSLGRQGAATEAFF
J: TRBJ2-1; V: TRBV7-2; size: .; D: .; DNA: TGTGCCAGCAGCCTAACCGGGGACAACTACAATGAGCAGTTCTTC; CDR3: CASSLTGDNYNEQFF
J: TRBJ2-7; V: TRBV4-2; size: .; D: .; DNA: TGTGCCAGCAGCCTTAACCTTTTCTCCTACGAGCAGTACTTC; CDR3: CASSLNLFSYEQYF
J: TRBJ1-1; V: TRBV15; size: .; D: .; DNA: TGTGCCACCAGCACAACCTTTTCACTCAGCGTGGCCATGAACACTGAAGCTTTCTTT; CDR3: CATSTTFSLSVAMNTEAFF
J: TRBJ2-7; V: TRBV2; size: .; D: TRBD1; DNA: TGTGCCAGCAGCTTCCCCCGACAGGGTTTATCCTACGAGCAGTACTTC; CDR3: CASSFPRQGLSYEQYF
J: TRBJ2-7; V: TRBV18; size: few; D: .; DNA: TGTGCCAGCTCACCACCAGCAGCCTACGAGCAGTACTTC; CDR3: CASSPPAAYEQYF
J: TRBJ2-3; V: TRBV19; size: few; D: .; DNA: TGTGCCAGTAGATCTAGCTCAGATACGCAGTATTTT; CDR3: CASRSSSDTQYF
J: TRBJ1-5; V: TRBV5-1; size: .; D: .; DNA: TGCGCCAGCAGCCCTATTCCCAATCAGCCCCAGCATTTT; CDR3: CASSPIPNQPQHF
J: TRBJ2-5; V: TRBV7-6; size: .; D: TRBD2; DNA: TGTGCCAGCAGCTCAGATTCTAGCGGGGTAGGCTCCGGGGAGACCCAGTACTTC; CDR3: CASSSDSSGVGSGETQYF
J: TRBJ2-7; V: TRBV7-9; size: .; D: .; DNA: TGTGCCAGCAGGGACATGGCCTACGAGCAGTACTTC; CDR3: CASRDMAYEQYF
J: TRBJ2-7; V: TRBV6-2/TRBV6-3; size: few; D: TRBD2; DNA: TGTGCCAGCAGTCCCCTCTTTAGCGGGAAGACCTACGAGCAGTACTTC; CDR3: CASSPLFSGKTYEQYF
J: TRBJ1-2; V: TRBV12-3/TRBV12-4; size: few; D: .; DNA: TGTGCCAGCAGTTCGGACGGACGGGGCGGCTACACCTTC; CDR3: CASSSDGRGGYTF
J: TRBJ1-2; V: TRBV7-8; size: many; D: .; DNA: TGTGCCAGCAGCTTAGGGACAGAGGATGGCTACACCTTC; CDR3: CASSLGTEDGYTF
J: TRBJ1-4; V: TRBV4-2; size: .; D: TRBD1; DNA: TGTGCCAGCAGCCAGGACAGGACCATTAATGAAAAACTGTTTTTT; CDR3: CASSQDRTINEKLFF
J: TRBJ2-1; V: TRBV7-6; size: few; D: TRBD2; DNA: TGTGCCAGCAGCCCCGGCGGGAGTGAGTCCTACAATGAGCAGTTCTTC; CDR3: CASSPGGSESYNEQFF
J: TRBJ2-7; V: TRBV2; size: .; D: .; DNA: TGTGCCAGCCCCTACCCAGGTTCAACCTACGAGCAGTACTTC; CDR3: CASPYPGSTYEQYF
J: TRBJ1-4; V: TRBV28; size: .; D: .; DNA: TGTGCCAGCAGTTTATTCGGGACCTCTGGTGAAAAACTGTTTTTT; CDR3: CASSLFGTSGEKLFF
J: TRBJ2-1; V: TRBV29-1; size: .; D: TRBD2; DNA: TGCAGCGTTGAAGCGGGAGGGTTTAGGGATGAGCAGTTCTTC; CDR3: CSVEAGGFRDEQFF
J: TRBJ1-1; V: TRBV10-2; size: .; D: .; DNA: TGCGCCAGCAGTGAGGCGGGGCGAGACACTGAAGCTTTCTTT; CDR3: CASSEAGRDTEAFF
J: TRBJ2-7; V: TRBV20-1; size: .; D: .; DNA: TGCAGTGCTAGGAGGCGGGACAAGTCCCCCTACGAGCAGTACTTC; CDR3: CSARRRDKSPYEQYF
J: TRBJ2-1; V: TRBV5-4; size: few; D: TRBD1; DNA: TGTGCCAGCAGCCGTGGGACAGGGGGCAATGAGCAGTTCTTC; CDR3: CASSRGTGGNEQFF
J: TRBJ2-7; V: TRBV20-1; size: .; D: .; DNA: TGCAGTGCTAGACCGCGCTACGAGCAGTACTTC; CDR3: CSARPRYEQYF